This record looks at one T cell receptor beta chain sequence and its context. The antigen is not known. This record comes from a study of OX40 agonist ivuxolimab in advanced cancers. Broader study findings: Among some nonresponders, normalized T-cell clonal expansion was also low.

Libraries were prepared by immunoSEQ multiplex PCR; TCRdb keeps only in-frame clonotypes and omits some of them. The table has roughly 80,000 clones, roughly 82% seen once. The germline V gene has CDR1 ENHRY and CDR2 SYGVKD. The CDR3 has 13 amino acids. V gave up 2 bases and J gave up 0 bases, with 5 bases separating them. Material: CD4+ or CD8+ T cells sorted from blood, obtained in a trial of the OX40 agonist ivuxolimab. The sequence was collected from an adult with an advanced solid tumor such as melanoma, head and neck, liver or kidney cancer. The chain has TRBV10-3 and TRBJ2-7; no definite D call. CDR3 DNA sequence: TGTGCCATCAGTGAGGACAACTCCTACGAGCAGTACTTC. This sequence encodes CAISEDNSYEQYF.